This T cell receptor beta chain was identified during a study of T cells in Graves' hyperthyroidism and ophthalmopathy. Germline CDR1 is SQVTM and CDR2 is ANQGSEA. The CDR3 runs 15 residues. With V trimmed by 6 bases and J by 3 bases, 11 bases remained unmatched. Amplified TCR beta CDR3 regions derived from RNA transcripts. HTBI primers were used for first-round RT-PCR of the TCR CDR3. TCRdb processed the multiplex PCR reads anew with MiXCR; each CDR3 protein has one entry. The sample gives some 320,000 distinct CDR3 sequences, roughly an eighth of which show up once; approximately 35% is in the top ten.

This clonotype was obtained from a woman in her thirties or forties with Graves' ophthalmopathy. The chain employs TRBV29-1 and TRBJ2-3; 8 bases agree with TRBD2. Sequenced: blood. Here the CDR3 DNA reads TGCAGCGTCCATAGCGGGGCCGGGTATACAGATACGCAGTATTTT. Protein sequence: CSVHSGAGYTDTQYF.